The following is a TCR beta chain sequence with its context. Its antigen is not known. The CDR3 is 15 residues long. The V and J ends lost 1 base and 1 base respectively, with 10 bases between them. Germline assignment: CDR1 SGHRS and CDR2 YFSETQ. This entry comes from a study of identical twins. Whole-study results and caveats: Twins showed weaker excess sharing in their beta out-of-frame sequences. Cord blood beta clonotypes present at high abundance carried fewer insertions; no such pattern appeared in memory repertoires.

Template switching added a universal primer binding site, and final cDNA carried unique molecular identifiers. Using its own MiXCR run on the 5' RACE reads, TCRdb lists one record per CDR3 protein. The repertoire holds 410,000 or so distinct CDR3 sequences, with about a fifth as singletons. The sample consisted of naive T cells sorted from blood. The gene calls are TRBV5-1 and TRBJ2-3; D may match TRBD1 or TRBD2 (6 bases each). The TCR comes from a man aged 45-60 years in good health. The CDR3 nucleotides read TGCGCCAGCAGCTTGACGGGGGCCCGCACAGATACGCAGTATTTT. Translated, it gives CASSLTGARTDTQYF.